This T cell receptor (beta chain) was sequenced for a study of molecular identifiers for immune sequencing clone quantification. Libraries for naive CD8 T cells, which were made from about 19,000 to 1,100,000 sorted cells, drew on 10%, 30% or 50% of the RNA. The sample holds a few counts of this clonotype. The CDR3 covers 17 residues. The germline CDR1 and CDR2 sequences are MNHEY and SMNVEV (reference sequence). V lost 1 base and J 5 bases, leaving 17 bases between the germline ends. Using its own MiXCR run on the PCR reads, TCRdb lists one record per CDR3 protein. The sample lists about 640,000 distinct CDR3 sequences, 20% occurring once.

The chain carries TRBV27 and TRBJ2-2, with a possible D match to TRBD2 (6 bases). The sample consisted of naive CD8+ T cells from blood, with Jurkat cell RNA spiked in. Subset meaning: FACS-sorted CD8+CD4-CCR7+CD45RA+ naive T cells. This sequence originates from a human donor in good health. Some libraries in this study had Jurkat cell RNA spiked in. The CDR3 region is CASSLFTSPALTGELFF. The CDR3 DNA follows: TGTGCCAGCAGTTTATTTACTAGCCCTGCCCTTACCGGGGAGCTGTTTTTT.